A selection of T cell receptor beta chains follows, all from one sample in a study of technical replicates of blood from a few donors. The protocol was immunoSEQ multiplex PCR, while the TCRdb copy is restricted to in-frame clones and leaves out a portion. The sample holds 60,000 to 75,000 clones, approximately 87% seen once. The sequencing input was PBMCs. The receptors originated from a human donor in good health. Some clones in this sample may be carry-over from other donors' samples. Both conserved end residues are part of each CDR3. D genes are given only for firm matches. Clone sizes are given selectively: once, few, many, or a class where the clone is expanded.

cdr3_aa: CASSQEYLAGVNEQFF
cdr3_nt: TGCGCCAGCAGCCAAGAATACCTAGCGGGAGTCAATGAGCAGTTCTTC
d_call: TRBD2
j_call: TRBJ2-1
v_call: TRBV4-1
clone_size: -

cdr3_aa: CASSLRTGKDTQYF
cdr3_nt: TGTGCCAGCAGTCTCAGGACAGGGAAGGATACGCAGTATTTT
d_call: TRBD1
j_call: TRBJ2-3
v_call: TRBV6-5
clone_size: -

cdr3_aa: CATSYWSGGGNTIYF
cdr3_nt: TGTGCCACCAGCTACTGGTCAGGGGGTGGAAACACCATATATTTT
d_call: TRBD1
j_call: TRBJ1-3
v_call: TRBV15
clone_size: -

cdr3_aa: CASIVGGRAFF
cdr3_nt: TGTGCCAGCATCGTGGGGGGAAGGGCTTTCTTT
d_call: -
j_call: TRBJ1-1
v_call: TRBV6-6
clone_size: -

cdr3_aa: CASSPSGAYNEQFF
cdr3_nt: TGCGCCAGCAGCCCCAGCGGGGCCTACAATGAGCAGTTCTTC
d_call: TRBD2
j_call: TRBJ2-1
v_call: TRBV5-1
clone_size: -

cdr3_aa: CASRIGTGTNTEAFF
cdr3_nt: TGTGCCAGCAGGATAGGAACAGGGACGAACACTGAAGCTTTCTTT
d_call: -
j_call: TRBJ1-1
v_call: TRBV2
clone_size: -

cdr3_aa: CASSPGTSGQETQYF
cdr3_nt: TGTGCCAGCAGCCCAGGGACTAGCGGGCAAGAGACCCAGTACTTC
d_call: TRBD2
j_call: TRBJ2-5
v_call: TRBV7-6
clone_size: -

cdr3_aa: CASSYRGAASTDTQYF
cdr3_nt: TGTGCCAGCAGTTACCGCGGGGCCGCTAGCACAGATACGCAGTATTTT
d_call: -
j_call: TRBJ2-3
v_call: TRBV6-6
clone_size: -

cdr3_aa: CASSFRPGKPQHF
cdr3_nt: TGTGCCAGCAGTTTCAGGCCGGGGAAGCCCCAGCATTTT
d_call: -
j_call: TRBJ1-5
v_call: TRBV6-5
clone_size: -

cdr3_aa: CASRREGGPSGELFF
cdr3_nt: TGTGCCAGCAGGAGAGAGGGGGGGCCTAGCGGGGAGCTGTTTTTT
d_call: -
j_call: TRBJ2-2
v_call: TRBV6-4
clone_size: -

cdr3_aa: CASSSSDGGRKLFF
cdr3_nt: TGTGCCAGCAGCTCCTCCGACGGGGGGCGGAAACTGTTTTTT
d_call: -
j_call: TRBJ1-4
v_call: TRBV27
clone_size: -

cdr3_aa: CASSLTAGASTDTQYF
cdr3_nt: TGTGCCAGCAGCTTAACGGCGGGGGCTAGCACAGATACGCAGTATTTT
d_call: -
j_call: TRBJ2-3
v_call: TRBV7-3
clone_size: -

cdr3_aa: CASSSDLTSGITEQFF
cdr3_nt: TGTGCCAGCAGCTCGGATCTAACTAGCGGGATCACCGAGCAGTTCTTC
d_call: TRBD2
j_call: TRBJ2-1
v_call: TRBV7-3
clone_size: -

cdr3_aa: CASSPRTSGIEQFF
cdr3_nt: TGTGCCAGCAGTCCCCGGACTAGTGGGATTGAGCAGTTCTTC
d_call: TRBD2
j_call: TRBJ2-1
v_call: TRBV6-1
clone_size: once

cdr3_aa: CASSPPGLELYEQFF
cdr3_nt: TGCGCCAGCAGCCCACCGGGACTAGAATTATATGAGCAGTTCTTC
d_call: TRBD2
j_call: TRBJ2-1
v_call: TRBV5-1
clone_size: -

cdr3_aa: CASSQDRLGGSSYNSPLHF
cdr3_nt: TGCGCCAGCAGCCAAGACAGGCTGGGGGGGAGCTCCTATAATTCACCCCTCCACTTT
d_call: -
j_call: TRBJ1-6
v_call: TRBV4-1
clone_size: -

cdr3_aa: CASSQAGGAFNEQFF
cdr3_nt: TGTGCCAGCAGCCAAGCCGGGGGGGCCTTCAATGAGCAGTTCTTC
d_call: TRBD2
j_call: TRBJ2-1
v_call: TRBV4-2
clone_size: -

cdr3_aa: CASSPTAPPGWDTQYF
cdr3_nt: TGTGCCAGCAGCCCTACGGCCCCACCGGGTTGGGATACGCAGTATTTT
d_call: -
j_call: TRBJ2-3
v_call: TRBV5-6
clone_size: -

cdr3_aa: CASSRGRTGELFF
cdr3_nt: TGTGCCAGCAGCAGGGGGCGAACCGGGGAGCTGTTTTTT
d_call: TRBD1
j_call: TRBJ2-2
v_call: TRBV5-8
clone_size: -

cdr3_aa: CASRPDRLAGVNEQFF
cdr3_nt: TGTGCCAGCCGCCCAGACCGACTAGCGGGAGTTAATGAGCAGTTCTTC
d_call: TRBD2
j_call: TRBJ2-1
v_call: TRBV27
clone_size: once

cdr3_aa: CASSASEATNEKLFF
cdr3_nt: TGTGCCAGCAGCGCATCAGAAGCAACTAATGAAAAACTGTTTTTT
d_call: -
j_call: TRBJ1-4
v_call: TRBV7-9
clone_size: -

cdr3_aa: CSAGAGLEQYF
cdr3_nt: TGCAGTGCAGGGGCGGGGCTCGAGCAGTACTTC
d_call: -
j_call: TRBJ2-7
v_call: TRBV20-1
clone_size: once

cdr3_aa: CASSLVDSSPYGYTF
cdr3_nt: TGTGCCAGCAGCTTAGTTGACTCATCCCCCTATGGCTACACCTTC
d_call: -
j_call: TRBJ1-2
v_call: TRBV7-2
clone_size: -

cdr3_aa: CAWSVQSGAGTEAFF
cdr3_nt: TGTGCCTGGAGCGTCCAAAGCGGGGCCGGGACTGAAGCTTTCTTT
d_call: -
j_call: TRBJ1-1
v_call: TRBV30
clone_size: -

cdr3_aa: CASSPWDRNTGELFF
cdr3_nt: TGTGCCAGTAGTCCCTGGGACAGAAACACCGGGGAGCTGTTTTTT
d_call: TRBD1
j_call: TRBJ2-2
v_call: TRBV19
clone_size: -

cdr3_aa: CASSRDRASMEAFF
cdr3_nt: TGTGCCAGCAGTAGGGACAGGGCCTCCATGGAAGCTTTCTTT
d_call: TRBD1
j_call: TRBJ1-1
v_call: TRBV2
clone_size: -

cdr3_aa: CASSLEGDYTEAFF
cdr3_nt: TGTGCCAGCAGCTTAGAGGGGGACTACACTGAAGCTTTCTTT
d_call: -
j_call: TRBJ1-1
v_call: TRBV11-3
clone_size: -